This T cell receptor (beta chain) emerged from a study of spatial heterogeneity in lung cancer. Time point reported: sample taken at primary tumor resection. The authors sequenced whole RNA from tumor, nontumor lung or frozen PBMC without sorting. A total of approximately 75 untreated early-stage non-small cell lung cancer patients served as donors. Trimming removed 4 bases from V and 2 bases from J; junction bases left unmatched: 10. Germline V gives CDR1 SGHRS, CDR2 YFSETQ. The CDR3 spans 18 residues. Only a few counts were recorded for this clonotype. One entry per CDR3 protein results from TCRdb running MiXCR on the 5' RACE reads. Among tens of thousands of distinct CDR3 sequences, approximately 20% were seen once, and the ten largest hold 6.2%.

This clonotype was sampled from a male donor with early-stage non-small cell lung cancer. Source: PBMCs, taken at surgery. This chain uses TRBV5-1 with TRBJ2-6, with 9 bases lining up with TRBD1. Written as DNA, the CDR3 is TGCGCCAGCAGCCTGGGACAGGGCCAAGGGACTGGGGCCAACGTCCTGACTTTC. Translating gives CASSLGQGQGTGANVLTF.